The 8 T cell receptor beta chains reported below all come from one sample, sequenced in a study of CD8 T cells in ankylosing spondylitis. MiXCR, run by TCRdb on the 5' RACE reads, gives a single entry per CDR3 protein. The table lists over 200,000 distinct CDR3 sequences, roughly 10% of them singletons, with about a fifth in the top ten. Sequencing was carried out using blood, either unsorted or a sorted T cell fraction (not recorded which). The receptor source for this set is a male donor with ankylosing spondylitis or in good health (not recorded which).

This clonotype was observed a handful of times. The J gene is TRBJ2-1, the V gene TRBV10-3, with 8 bases lining up with TRBD2. Germline CDR1 ENHRY, CDR2 SYGVKD. J gave up 5 bases and V 6 bases, and 6 bases lay outside the gene matches. CDR3 size: 14 residues. The CDR3: CAIRPGGGNNEQFF. CDR3 nucleotides: TGTGCCATCAGGCCCGGGGGGGGAAACAATGAGCAGTTCTTC.

Notes on this clonotype: A much larger clone sits a single nucleotide away, making a read error possible. V is TRBV19 and J is TRBJ2-2, with D possibly called TRBD1 or TRBD2 (6 bases each). Per germline, CDR1 LNHDA and CDR2 SQIVND (reference sequence). The CDR3 contains 17 residues. In DNA, the CDR3 is TGTACCAGTAGTATGCCCCCCCGGGGGCGAAACACCGGGGAGCTGTTTTTT. This sequence encodes CTSSMPPRGRNTGELFF.

This clonotype was observed many times. V is TRBV12-3 or TRBV12-4 and J is TRBJ2-7; possibly TRBD1 for D (6 bases). The CDR3 contains 14 residues. The V end lost 1 base, the J end lost 3 bases, and 10 bases lay between the germline ends. This chain's CDR3 is CASSLDRDGYEQYF. The CDR3, as DNA: TGTGCCAGCAGTTTAGACAGGGATGGCTACGAGCAGTACTTC.

This clonotype was picked up many times. The chain employs TRBV7-2 and TRBJ2-7; D is perhaps TRBD2 (6 bases). Germline V lookup: CDR1 SGHTA, CDR2 FQGNSA. Trimming took off 1 base at V and 0 bases at J, with 7 bases between the two ends. CDR3 size: 14 residues. CDR3 protein: CASSLEGGSYEQYF. The CDR3 DNA is TGTGCCAGCAGCTTAGAGGGAGGCTCCTACGAGCAGTACTTC.

This clonotype occurred many times. The gene calls are TRBV12-3 or TRBV12-4 and TRBJ1-5; D is unresolved. This CDR3 region has 14 residues. Trimming took off 3 bases at V and 2 bases at J, with 8 bases between the two ends. The CDR3 is CASSFGSRNQPQHF. The CDR3 DNA is TGTGCCAGCAGTTTTGGGAGTCGCAATCAGCCCCAGCATTTT.

Ten or more counts support this clonotype. The chain combines TRBV7-9 with TRBJ1-6, with D unresolved. The CDR3 loop spans 12 amino acids. In germline, CDR1 is SEHNR, CDR2 FQNEAQ (reference sequence). V dropped 5 bases and J dropped 13 bases, with 12 bases sitting between them. The CDR3, as DNA: TGTGCCAGCAGCGGTGACACGGATCCCCTCCACTTT. It specifies CASSGDTDPLHF.

Many counts were recorded for this clonotype. The CDR3 nucleotides are TGTGCCAGCAGCCTATCTGGTAACAGGGGACCCTATGGCTACACCTTC. It encodes CASSLSGNRGPYGYTF. The chain employs TRBV7-2 and TRBJ1-2; 7 positions agree with TRBD1. The CDR3 is 16 residues long. V shed 5 bases and J 4 bases; nucleotides not matched to a gene: 13. CDR1 is SGHTA and CDR2 is FQGNSA in the germline V gene.

This chain links TRBV5-1 with TRBJ2-3; D is undetermined. The CDR3 sequence is 16 residues long. V was shortened by 1 base and J by 1 base, with 13 bases between the two germline ends. Germline V gives CDR1 SGHRS, CDR2 YFSETQ. The CDR3: CASSLLEAAGTDTQYF. DNA for the CDR3: TGCGCCAGCAGCTTGCTCGAGGCTGCGGGCACAGATACGCAGTATTTT.